A selection of T cell receptor beta chains follows, all from one sample in a study of identical twins. Each CDR3 protein is one row after TCRdb ran MiXCR on the 5' RACE reads. This sample has 210,000 or so distinct CDR3 sequences, with about 7.5% found just once. The same data also contributed to another study, on yellow fever vaccine responses in identical twins.

The specimen sequenced was memory (CD45RO+) T cells sorted from blood. Every receptor here comes from a woman aged 18-29 years in good health. Both conserved end residues are part of each CDR3. D genes are given only for firm matches. Not all rows give a size; the values are once, few, many and, for expanded clones, a class.

J gene: TRBJ2-1; V gene: TRBV10-3; D gene: .; clone size: many; CDR3 DNA: TGTGCCATCGGCGGATACAATGAGCAGTTCTTC; CDR3 protein: CAIGGYNEQFF
J gene: TRBJ2-2; V gene: TRBV20-1; D gene: TRBD2; clone size: few; CDR3 DNA: TGCAGTGCTAGAGCCGGACTAGCGGTCACCGGGGAGCTGTTTTTT; CDR3 protein: CSARAGLAVTGELFF
J gene: TRBJ2-7; V gene: TRBV2; D gene: .; clone size: few; CDR3 DNA: TGTGCCAGCAGTTTACAGCTAAAAAATTACGAGCAGTACTTC; CDR3 protein: CASSLQLKNYEQYF
J gene: TRBJ2-3; V gene: TRBV4-3; D gene: .; clone size: many; CDR3 DNA: TGCGCCAGCAGCCAGGATAACCCAGGCAGCACAGATACGCAGTATTTT; CDR3 protein: CASSQDNPGSTDTQYF
J gene: TRBJ2-7; V gene: TRBV7-8; D gene: TRBD2; clone size: many; CDR3 DNA: TGTGCCAGCAGCTTGGCTAGCGGATCCTACGAGCAGTACTTC; CDR3 protein: CASSLASGSYEQYF
J gene: TRBJ2-1; V gene: TRBV9; D gene: TRBD2; clone size: many; CDR3 DNA: TGTGCCAGCAGCGTAGGACTAGCGGTCTCCTACAATGAGCAGTTCTTC; CDR3 protein: CASSVGLAVSYNEQFF
J gene: TRBJ2-7; V gene: TRBV2; D gene: TRBD1; clone size: few; CDR3 DNA: TGTGCCAGCAGTCTGGACAGGGATTTCTACGAGCAGTACTTC; CDR3 protein: CASSLDRDFYEQYF
J gene: TRBJ2-7; V gene: TRBV5-1; D gene: TRBD2; clone size: .; CDR3 DNA: TGCGCCAGCAGGGGTGTGCTAGCGGGAGAGAAAGACTACGAGCAGTACTTC; CDR3 protein: CASRGVLAGEKDYEQYF
J gene: TRBJ2-7; V gene: TRBV6-5; D gene: .; clone size: many; CDR3 DNA: TGTGCCAGCAGTTACTCGACGGGGACCTACGAGCAGTACTTC; CDR3 protein: CASSYSTGTYEQYF
J gene: TRBJ2-7; V gene: TRBV3-1; D gene: .; clone size: .; CDR3 DNA: TGTGCCAGCAGCCATAAGGGAAACGAGCAGTACTTC; CDR3 protein: CASSHKGNEQYF
J gene: TRBJ2-7; V gene: TRBV20-1; D gene: TRBD1; clone size: few; CDR3 DNA: TGCAGTGCTAAGGACAGGGTAGGCTACGAGCAGTACTTC; CDR3 protein: CSAKDRVGYEQYF
J gene: TRBJ2-1; V gene: TRBV5-1; D gene: TRBD1; clone size: many; CDR3 DNA: TGCGCCAGCAGCGACCCGACAGGGGGCAATGAGCAGTTCTTC; CDR3 protein: CASSDPTGGNEQFF
J gene: TRBJ2-4; V gene: TRBV18; D gene: TRBD1; clone size: many; CDR3 DNA: TGTGCCAGCTCACCACGGGGACAGAAAAACATTCAGTACTTC; CDR3 protein: CASSPRGQKNIQYF
J gene: TRBJ1-2; V gene: TRBV10-3; D gene: TRBD1; clone size: .; CDR3 DNA: TGTGCCATCAGTGAAAGAGGGACAGTTAATGGCTACACCTTC; CDR3 protein: CAISERGTVNGYTF
J gene: TRBJ2-7; V gene: TRBV10-3; D gene: .; clone size: few; CDR3 DNA: TGTGCCATCAGTGAGTCTCAGTGGTCCGAGCAGTACTTC; CDR3 protein: CAISESQWSEQYF
J gene: TRBJ2-3; V gene: TRBV5-5; D gene: TRBD2; clone size: .; CDR3 DNA: TGTGCCAGCAGCTCCTATCTGGGCGGGAGGAACACAGATACGCAGTATTTT; CDR3 protein: CASSSYLGGRNTDTQYF
J gene: TRBJ2-3; V gene: TRBV6-4; D gene: .; clone size: .; CDR3 DNA: TGTGCCAGCAGTGACTCCTGGGGGGCAAACACAGATACGCAGTATTTT; CDR3 protein: CASSDSWGANTDTQYF
J gene: TRBJ2-1; V gene: TRBV29-1; D gene: TRBD2; clone size: many; CDR3 DNA: TGCAGCGGGGGACTAGCGGGAGCGGGAAATGAGCAGTTCTTC; CDR3 protein: CSGGLAGAGNEQFF
J gene: TRBJ1-6; V gene: TRBV20-1; D gene: .; clone size: few; CDR3 DNA: TGCAGTGCTCGGCCCGTCAATTCACCCCTCCACTTT; CDR3 protein: CSARPVNSPLHF
J gene: TRBJ2-7; V gene: TRBV28; D gene: .; clone size: few; CDR3 DNA: TGTGCCAGCAGTTTAAGCCGGGGGCGATCCTACGAGCAGTACTTC; CDR3 protein: CASSLSRGRSYEQYF
J gene: TRBJ2-7; V gene: TRBV29-1; D gene: .; clone size: .; CDR3 DNA: TGCAGCGTTGAAGGAGGCGGGGTCGAGCAGTACTTC; CDR3 protein: CSVEGGGVEQYF
J gene: TRBJ1-1; V gene: TRBV7-9; D gene: .; clone size: few; CDR3 DNA: TGTGCCAGCAGCGGGGAGACGGAGAACACTGAAGCTTTCTTT; CDR3 protein: CASSGETENTEAFF
J gene: TRBJ2-3; V gene: TRBV29-1; D gene: TRBD2; clone size: few; CDR3 DNA: TGCAGCGTTGAGGGGACTAGCGGGCGAACTAGCACAGATACGCAGTATTTT; CDR3 protein: CSVEGTSGRTSTDTQYF
J gene: TRBJ2-7; V gene: TRBV29-1; D gene: TRBD1; clone size: many; CDR3 DNA: TGCAGCGTTACGAAGACAGGGGGTGAGCAGTACTTC; CDR3 protein: CSVTKTGGEQYF
J gene: TRBJ2-3; V gene: TRBV6-4; D gene: TRBD2; clone size: few; CDR3 DNA: TGTGCCAGCAGCGAGACTAGCGGGGGAAGCACAGATACGCAGTATTTT; CDR3 protein: CASSETSGGSTDTQYF
J gene: TRBJ2-7; V gene: TRBV5-1; D gene: TRBD2; clone size: many; CDR3 DNA: TGCGCCAGCAGCTCGGGACTAGCGGGACCAGAAAACGAGCAGTACTTC; CDR3 protein: CASSSGLAGPENEQYF
J gene: TRBJ2-5; V gene: TRBV20-1; D gene: TRBD2; clone size: many; CDR3 DNA: TGCAGTGCTACCCGCCCGGGACTAGCCGTGGAGACCCAGTACTTC; CDR3 protein: CSATRPGLAVETQYF
J gene: TRBJ1-1; V gene: TRBV12-3/TRBV12-4; D gene: TRBD1; clone size: many; CDR3 DNA: TGTGCCAGCACCACTTGGACAGGGTCTTGGACTGAAGCTTTCTTT; CDR3 protein: CASTTWTGSWTEAFF
J gene: TRBJ2-7; V gene: TRBV5-1; D gene: .; clone size: .; CDR3 DNA: TGCGCCAGCAGCGAAGACTCCAACGAGCAGTACTTC; CDR3 protein: CASSEDSNEQYF
J gene: TRBJ1-2; V gene: TRBV7-2; D gene: .; clone size: few; CDR3 DNA: TGTGCCAGCAGCTTAGCCCTCTATGGCTACACCTTC; CDR3 protein: CASSLALYGYTF
J gene: TRBJ2-1; V gene: TRBV7-2; D gene: .; clone size: .; CDR3 DNA: TGTGCCAGCACCACATCCATTTTGGGGGGCGATGAGCAGTTCTTC; CDR3 protein: CASTTSILGGDEQFF
J gene: TRBJ1-4; V gene: TRBV12-3/TRBV12-4; D gene: .; clone size: many; CDR3 DNA: TGTGCCAGCAGTTTGGGCTCCTCAACTAATGAAAAACTGTTTTTT; CDR3 protein: CASSLGSSTNEKLFF
J gene: TRBJ1-2; V gene: TRBV2; D gene: .; clone size: few; CDR3 DNA: TGTGCCAGCAGTGTTTGGACAGATGGCTACACCTTC; CDR3 protein: CASSVWTDGYTF
J gene: TRBJ1-1; V gene: TRBV12-3/TRBV12-4; D gene: .; clone size: many; CDR3 DNA: TGTGCCAGCAGTTTAGATGAGAACACTGAAGCTTTCTTT; CDR3 protein: CASSLDENTEAFF
J gene: TRBJ2-3; V gene: TRBV2; D gene: .; clone size: few; CDR3 DNA: TGTGCCAGCAAAGAGGGCACAGATACGCAGTATTTT; CDR3 protein: CASKEGTDTQYF